The T cell receptor beta chain under discussion was sequenced for a study of shared clonotypes between healthy human individuals. Study-level background: Samples came from two female and a few male donors aged 18 to 49.

A word on this clone: Its specificity is not known. The same CDR3 is also encoded by other DNA sequences in this sample.

The CDR3 spans 14 residues. V shed 3 bases and J shed 0 bases, with 6 bases lying between them. Germline assignment: CDR1 LGHNA and CDR2 YSLEER. Libraries were prepared by immunoSEQ multiplex PCR; TCRdb keeps only in-frame clonotypes and omits some of them. The sample holds 2 million to 3 million clones, 93% seen once. Study-wide points: Researchers found naive subsets generally carried larger estimated richness than memory subsets. Represented genetic and exposure-history diversity was restricted by having few donors.

The material sequenced was naive CD4+ T cells from PBMCs. The subset is: CD45RA+ positively selected. This sequence joins TRBV4-3 and TRBJ1-5; D not certain. This clonotype was obtained from a man between 18 and 35 years old in good health. Some clones in this sample may be carry-over from other donors' samples. The CDR3 sequence: CASSQAYSNQPQHF. The DNA for the CDR3 is TGCGCCAGCAGCCAGGCTTATAGCAATCAGCCCCAGCATTTT.